This T cell receptor beta chain is from a study of shared clonotypes between healthy human individuals. Overall study context: Per donor, three plates held CD4 naive cells, three held CD4 memory, two held CD8 naive and one held CD8 memory. Study results and limitations: Shared across several donors were roughly 4.8% of the naive CD4 clonotypes.

Unmatched junction bases numbered 9, after V lost 2 bases and J lost 8 bases. Germline CDR1 is SEHNR and CDR2 is FQNEAQ (reference sequence). This CDR3 comprises 15 residues. It was across several immunoSEQ plates that each subset's genomic DNA was evenly split. Measured with immunoSEQ multiplex PCR; TCRdb has only the in-frame clones, and not every one. This sample has roughly 2,500,000 clones; 93% occur once, and the top ten carry 0.35% to 0.45%. This clone occurred once. Its specificity is unknown. The source material was naive CD4+ T cells from PBMCs. Subset reported: CD45RA+ positively selected. The TCR comes from a man aged 18 to 35 in good health. Some clones in this sample may be carry-over from other donors' samples. This chain links TRBV7-9 with TRBJ1-2, with 9 bases fitting TRBD1. The CDR3 reads CASSLWDREVRGYTF. Written as DNA, the CDR3 is TGTGCCAGCAGCTTATGGGACAGGGAAGTGCGAGGCTACACCTTC. Supplemented by reference TRBV7-9 and TRBJ1-2, the full variable domain reads DTGVSQNPRHKITKRGQNVTFRCDPISEHNRLYWYRQTLGQGPEFLTYFQNEAQLEKSRLLSDRFSAERPKGSFSTLEIQRTEQGDSAMYLCASSLWDREVRGYTFGSGTRLTVV.